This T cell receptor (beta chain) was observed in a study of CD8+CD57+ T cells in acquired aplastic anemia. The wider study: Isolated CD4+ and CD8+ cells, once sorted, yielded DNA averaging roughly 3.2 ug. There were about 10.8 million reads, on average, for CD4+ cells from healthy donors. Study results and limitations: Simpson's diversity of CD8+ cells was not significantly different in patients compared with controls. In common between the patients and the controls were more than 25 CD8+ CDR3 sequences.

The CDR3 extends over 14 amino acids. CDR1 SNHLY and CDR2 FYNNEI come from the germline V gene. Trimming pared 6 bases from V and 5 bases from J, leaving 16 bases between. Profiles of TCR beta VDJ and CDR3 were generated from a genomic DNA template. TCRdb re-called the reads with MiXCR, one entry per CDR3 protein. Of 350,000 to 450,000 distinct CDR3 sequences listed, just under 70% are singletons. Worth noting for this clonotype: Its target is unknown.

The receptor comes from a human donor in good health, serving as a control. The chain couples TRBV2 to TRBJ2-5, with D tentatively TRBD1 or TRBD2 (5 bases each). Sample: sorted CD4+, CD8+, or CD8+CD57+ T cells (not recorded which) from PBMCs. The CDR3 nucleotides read TGTGCCAGCAGACTCCGGGGCGTCGCGGAGACCCAGTACTTC. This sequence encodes CASRLRGVAETQYF.